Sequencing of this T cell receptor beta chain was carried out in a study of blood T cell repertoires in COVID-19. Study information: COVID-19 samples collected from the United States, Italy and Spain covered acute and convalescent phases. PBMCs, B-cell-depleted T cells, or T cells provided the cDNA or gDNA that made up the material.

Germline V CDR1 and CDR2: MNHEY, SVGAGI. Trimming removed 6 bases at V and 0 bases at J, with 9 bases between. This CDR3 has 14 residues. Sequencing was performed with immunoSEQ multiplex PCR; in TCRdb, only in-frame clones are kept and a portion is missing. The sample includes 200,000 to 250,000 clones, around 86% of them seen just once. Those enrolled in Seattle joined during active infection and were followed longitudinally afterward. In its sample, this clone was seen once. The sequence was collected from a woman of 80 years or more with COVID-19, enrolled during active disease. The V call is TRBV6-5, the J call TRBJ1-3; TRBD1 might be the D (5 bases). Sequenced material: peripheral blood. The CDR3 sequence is CASRKQDSGNTIYF. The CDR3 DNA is TGTGCCAGCAGGAAACAGGACTCTGGAAACACCATATATTTT.